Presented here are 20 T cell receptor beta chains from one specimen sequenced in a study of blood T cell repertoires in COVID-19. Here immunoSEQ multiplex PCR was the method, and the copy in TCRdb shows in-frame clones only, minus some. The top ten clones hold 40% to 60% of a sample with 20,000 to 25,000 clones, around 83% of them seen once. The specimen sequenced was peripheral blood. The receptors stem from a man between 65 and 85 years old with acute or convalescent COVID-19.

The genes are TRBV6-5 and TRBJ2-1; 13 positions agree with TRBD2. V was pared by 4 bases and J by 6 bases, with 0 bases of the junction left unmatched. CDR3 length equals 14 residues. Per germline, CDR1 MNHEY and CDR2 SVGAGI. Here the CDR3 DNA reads TGTGCCAGCAGTTGGACTAGCGGGAGCAATGAGCAGTTCTTC. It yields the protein CASSWTSGSNEQFF.

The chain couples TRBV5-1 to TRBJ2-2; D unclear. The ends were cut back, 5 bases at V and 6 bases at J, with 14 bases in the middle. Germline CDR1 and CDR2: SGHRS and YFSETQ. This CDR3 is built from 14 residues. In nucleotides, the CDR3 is TGCGCCAGCAGTCGGCAGGCAGTGGCCGGGGAGCTGTTTTTT. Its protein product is CASSRQAVAGELFF.

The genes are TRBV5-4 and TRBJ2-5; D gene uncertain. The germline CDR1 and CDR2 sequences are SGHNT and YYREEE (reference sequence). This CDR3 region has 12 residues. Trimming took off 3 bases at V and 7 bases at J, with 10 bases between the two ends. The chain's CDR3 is CASSSESWTQYF. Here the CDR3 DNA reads TGTGCCAGCAGCTCCGAGAGTTGGACCCAGTACTTC.

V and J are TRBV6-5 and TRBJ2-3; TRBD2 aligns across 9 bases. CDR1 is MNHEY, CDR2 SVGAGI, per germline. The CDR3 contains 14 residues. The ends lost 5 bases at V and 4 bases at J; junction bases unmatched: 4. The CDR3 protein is CASSPGLAADTQYF. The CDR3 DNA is TGTGCCAGCAGTCCGGGACTAGCCGCAGATACGCAGTATTTT.

In DNA, the CDR3 is TGTGCCAGCAGAGTGGGACAGGGAGGAGAAAAACTGTTTTTT. Translation: CASRVGQGGEKLFF. The V call is TRBV6-5, the J call TRBJ1-4; TRBD1 agrees at 9 bases. J gave up 8 bases and V 6 bases, and 7 bases lay outside the gene matches. This CDR3 contains 14 residues. Germline CDR1 is MNHEY and CDR2 is SVGAGI.

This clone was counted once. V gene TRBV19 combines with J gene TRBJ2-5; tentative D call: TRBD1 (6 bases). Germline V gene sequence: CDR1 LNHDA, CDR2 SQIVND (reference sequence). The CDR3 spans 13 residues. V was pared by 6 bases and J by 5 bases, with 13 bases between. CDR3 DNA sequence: TGTGCCAGTAGAACAGGGAATGAGGAGACCCAGTACTTC. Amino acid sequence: CASRTGNEETQYF.

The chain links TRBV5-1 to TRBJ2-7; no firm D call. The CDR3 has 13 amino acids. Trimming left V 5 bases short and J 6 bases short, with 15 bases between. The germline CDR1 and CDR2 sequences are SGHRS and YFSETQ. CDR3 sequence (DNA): TGCGCCAGCAGTTACGGTTCACTCCCCGAGCAGTACTTC. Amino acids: CASSYGSLPEQYF.

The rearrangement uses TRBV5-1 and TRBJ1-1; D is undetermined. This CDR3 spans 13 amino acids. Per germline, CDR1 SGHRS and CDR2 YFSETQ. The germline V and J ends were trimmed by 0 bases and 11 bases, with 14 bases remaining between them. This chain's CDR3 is CASSLGQNAAAFF. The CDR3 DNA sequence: TGCGCCAGCAGCTTGGGGCAAAACGCGGCGGCTTTCTTT.

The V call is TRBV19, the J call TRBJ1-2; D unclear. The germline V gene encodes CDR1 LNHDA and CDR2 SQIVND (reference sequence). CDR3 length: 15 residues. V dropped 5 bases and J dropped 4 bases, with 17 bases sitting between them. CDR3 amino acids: CASSQIRSGSYGYTF. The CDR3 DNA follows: TGTGCCAGTAGTCAAATAAGGTCTGGGAGCTATGGCTACACCTTC.

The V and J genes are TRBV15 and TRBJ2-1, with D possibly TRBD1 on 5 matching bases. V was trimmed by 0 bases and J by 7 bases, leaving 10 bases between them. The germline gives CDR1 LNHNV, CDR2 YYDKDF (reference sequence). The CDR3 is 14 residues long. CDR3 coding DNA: TGTGCCACCAGCAGAGATTTCAGGGCGAATGAGCAGTTCTTC. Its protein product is CATSRDFRANEQFF.

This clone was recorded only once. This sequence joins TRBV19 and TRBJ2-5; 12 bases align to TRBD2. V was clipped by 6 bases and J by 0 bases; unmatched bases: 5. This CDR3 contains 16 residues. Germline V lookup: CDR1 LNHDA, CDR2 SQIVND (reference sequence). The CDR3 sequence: CASRTSGGRYQETQYF. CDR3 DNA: TGTGCCAGTAGGACTAGCGGGGGACGGTACCAAGAGACCCAGTACTTC.

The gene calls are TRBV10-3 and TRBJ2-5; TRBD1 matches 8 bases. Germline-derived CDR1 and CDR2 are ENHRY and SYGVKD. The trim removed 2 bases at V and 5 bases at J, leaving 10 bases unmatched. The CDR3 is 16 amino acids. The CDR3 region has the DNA TGTGCCATCAGTGAGACTAAGACAGGGGTTGGGGAGACCCAGTACTTC. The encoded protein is CAISETKTGVGETQYF.

This CDR3 reads CASIQDYTEAFF. The CDR3, as DNA: TGCGCCAGCATTCAGGACTACACTGAAGCTTTCTTT. This chain joins TRBV5-1 and TRBJ1-1; no definite D call. The CDR3 loop spans 12 amino acids. CDR1 is SGHRS and CDR2 is YFSETQ in the germline V gene. V was cut by 6 bases and J by 3 bases, with 9 bases left in between.

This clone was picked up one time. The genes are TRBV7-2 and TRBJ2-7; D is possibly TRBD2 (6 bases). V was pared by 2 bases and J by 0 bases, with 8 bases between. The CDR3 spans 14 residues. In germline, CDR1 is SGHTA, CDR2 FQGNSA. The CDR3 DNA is TGTGCCAGCAGCTTATTGACTAGCTCCTACGAGCAGTACTTC. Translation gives CASSLLTSSYEQYF.

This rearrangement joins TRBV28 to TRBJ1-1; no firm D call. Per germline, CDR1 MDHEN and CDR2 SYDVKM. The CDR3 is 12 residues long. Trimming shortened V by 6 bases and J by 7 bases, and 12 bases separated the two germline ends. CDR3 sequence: CASRVAEGEAFF. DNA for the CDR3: TGTGCCAGCAGGGTGGCCGAGGGTGAAGCTTTCTTT.

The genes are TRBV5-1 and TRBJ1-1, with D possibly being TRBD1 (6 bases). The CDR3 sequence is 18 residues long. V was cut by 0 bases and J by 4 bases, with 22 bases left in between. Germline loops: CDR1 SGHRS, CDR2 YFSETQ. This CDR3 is CASSLETRGAIMSTEAFF. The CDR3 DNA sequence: TGCGCCAGCAGCTTGGAAACTCGGGGGGCTATTATGAGCACTGAAGCTTTCTTT.

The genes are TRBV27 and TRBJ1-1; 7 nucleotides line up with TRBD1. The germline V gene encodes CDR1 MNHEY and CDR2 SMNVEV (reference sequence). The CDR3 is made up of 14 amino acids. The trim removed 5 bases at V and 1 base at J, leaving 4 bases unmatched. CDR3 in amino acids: CASSPSGGNTEAFF. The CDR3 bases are TGTGCCAGCAGTCCCTCAGGGGGGAACACTGAAGCTTTCTTT.

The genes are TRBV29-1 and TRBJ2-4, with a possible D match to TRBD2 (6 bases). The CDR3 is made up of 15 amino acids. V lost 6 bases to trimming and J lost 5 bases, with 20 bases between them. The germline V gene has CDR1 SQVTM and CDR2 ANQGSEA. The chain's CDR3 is CSVCLEGGGENIQYF. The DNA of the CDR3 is TGCAGCGTGTGCCTTGAGGGAGGTGGCGAAAACATTCAGTACTTC.

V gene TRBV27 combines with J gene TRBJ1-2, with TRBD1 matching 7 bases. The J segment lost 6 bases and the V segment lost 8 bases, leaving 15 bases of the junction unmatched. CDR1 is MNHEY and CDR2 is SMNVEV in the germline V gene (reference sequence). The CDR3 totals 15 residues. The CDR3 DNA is TGTGCCAGCGCTCCACGTAGGGGGCGCGATCATGGCTACACCTTC. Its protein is CASAPRRGRDHGYTF.

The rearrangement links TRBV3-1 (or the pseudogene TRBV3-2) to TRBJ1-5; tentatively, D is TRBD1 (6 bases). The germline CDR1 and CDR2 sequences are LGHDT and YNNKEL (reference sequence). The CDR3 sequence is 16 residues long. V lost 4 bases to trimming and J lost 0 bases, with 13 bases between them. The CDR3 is CASSPDSRYSNQPQHF. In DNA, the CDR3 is TGTGCCAGCAGCCCGGACAGTAGATATAGCAATCAGCCCCAGCATTTT.